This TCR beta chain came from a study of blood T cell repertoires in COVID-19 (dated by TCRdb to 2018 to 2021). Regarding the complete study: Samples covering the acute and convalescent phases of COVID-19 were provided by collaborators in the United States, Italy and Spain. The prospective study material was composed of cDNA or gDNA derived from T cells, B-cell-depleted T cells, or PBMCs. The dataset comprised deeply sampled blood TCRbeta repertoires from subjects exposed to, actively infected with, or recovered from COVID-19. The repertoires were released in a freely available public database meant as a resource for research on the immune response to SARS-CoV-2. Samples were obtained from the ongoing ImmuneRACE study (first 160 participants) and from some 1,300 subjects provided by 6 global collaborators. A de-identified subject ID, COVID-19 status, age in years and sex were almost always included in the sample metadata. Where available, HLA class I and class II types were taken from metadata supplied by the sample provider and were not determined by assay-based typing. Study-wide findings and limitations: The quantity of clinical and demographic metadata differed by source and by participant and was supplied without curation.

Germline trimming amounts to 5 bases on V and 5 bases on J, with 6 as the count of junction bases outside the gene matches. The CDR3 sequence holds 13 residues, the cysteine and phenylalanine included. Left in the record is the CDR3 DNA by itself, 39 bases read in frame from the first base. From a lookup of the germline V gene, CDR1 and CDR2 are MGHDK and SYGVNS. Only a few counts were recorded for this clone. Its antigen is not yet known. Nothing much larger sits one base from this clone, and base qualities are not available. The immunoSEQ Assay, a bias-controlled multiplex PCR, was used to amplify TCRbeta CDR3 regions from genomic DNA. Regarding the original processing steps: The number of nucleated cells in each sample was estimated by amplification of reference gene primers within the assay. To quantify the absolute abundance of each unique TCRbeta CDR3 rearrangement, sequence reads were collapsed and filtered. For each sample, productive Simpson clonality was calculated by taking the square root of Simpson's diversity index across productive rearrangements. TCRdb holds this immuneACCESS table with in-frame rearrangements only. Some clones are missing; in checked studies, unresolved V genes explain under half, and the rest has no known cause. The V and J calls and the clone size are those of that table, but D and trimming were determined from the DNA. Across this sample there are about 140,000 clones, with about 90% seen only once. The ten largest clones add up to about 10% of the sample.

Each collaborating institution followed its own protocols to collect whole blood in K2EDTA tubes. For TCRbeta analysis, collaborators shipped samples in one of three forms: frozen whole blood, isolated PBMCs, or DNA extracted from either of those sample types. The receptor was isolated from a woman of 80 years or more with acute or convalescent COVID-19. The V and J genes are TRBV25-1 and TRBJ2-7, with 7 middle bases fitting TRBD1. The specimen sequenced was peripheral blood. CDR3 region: CASSRGPVDEQYF. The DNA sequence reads TGTGCCAGCAGTAGGGGGCCCGTCGACGAGCAGTACTTC.